The clone carrying this TCR beta chain was seen more than once but under ten times. Its antigen is not known. TCRdb independently ran MiXCR on the reads; one entry per CDR3 protein. The table has 700,000 to 850,000 distinct CDR3 sequences, approximately 29% seen once. The data were taken from a study of T cell repertoires in cytomegalovirus infection. In the study overall: Peptides in the study included HLA-C-restricted and HLA-B-restricted CMV epitopes. CMV infection and matching HLA type were both indicated by public TCR beta signatures. Points from the study as a whole: Clonotypes of TCR beta that were HLA-C-restricted and CMV-specific dominated the ex vivo response.

The CDR3 sequence is 14 residues long. Between the trimmed V and J ends, which lost 1 base and 6 bases, there was a span of 12 bases. The chain links TRBV12-3 or TRBV12-4 to TRBJ1-1, with a weak D call TRBD1 (5 bases). The specimen comprised cultured CD8+ T cells from PBMCs, sampled from culture after CMV antigen stimulation. The source of this sequence is a human donor in good health (CMV status not recorded). Some clones in this sample may be carry-over from other donors' samples. This chain's CDR3 is CASSLEEGAAEAFF. The CDR3 DNA is TGTGCCAGCAGTTTAGAGGAAGGGGCAGCTGAAGCTTTCTTT.